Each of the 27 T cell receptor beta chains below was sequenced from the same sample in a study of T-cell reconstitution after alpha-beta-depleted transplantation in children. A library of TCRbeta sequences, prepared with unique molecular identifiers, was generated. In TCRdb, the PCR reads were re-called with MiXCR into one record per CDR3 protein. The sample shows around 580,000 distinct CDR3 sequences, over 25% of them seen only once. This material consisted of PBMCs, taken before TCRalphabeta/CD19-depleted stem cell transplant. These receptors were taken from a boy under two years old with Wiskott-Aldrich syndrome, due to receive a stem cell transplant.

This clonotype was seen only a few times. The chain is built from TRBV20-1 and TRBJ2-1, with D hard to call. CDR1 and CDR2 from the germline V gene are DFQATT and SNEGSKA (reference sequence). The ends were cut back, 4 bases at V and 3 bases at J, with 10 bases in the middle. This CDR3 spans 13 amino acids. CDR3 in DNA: TGCAGTGCTAAAATCAGGAACTACAATGAGCAGTTCTTC. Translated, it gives CSAKIRNYNEQFF.

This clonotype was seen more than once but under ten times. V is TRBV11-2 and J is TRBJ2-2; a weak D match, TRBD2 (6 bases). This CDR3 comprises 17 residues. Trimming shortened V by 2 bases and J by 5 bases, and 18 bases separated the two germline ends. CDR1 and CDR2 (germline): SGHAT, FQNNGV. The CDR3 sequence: CASSLIIGRPLTGELFF. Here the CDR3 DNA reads TGTGCCAGCAGCTTAATTATTGGGAGGCCCTTGACCGGGGAGCTGTTTTTT.

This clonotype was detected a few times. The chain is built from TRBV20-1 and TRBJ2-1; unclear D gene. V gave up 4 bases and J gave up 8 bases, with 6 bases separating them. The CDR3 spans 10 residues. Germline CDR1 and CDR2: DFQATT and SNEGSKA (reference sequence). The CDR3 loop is CSATNYEQFF. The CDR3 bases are TGCAGTGCTACCAACTATGAGCAGTTCTTC.

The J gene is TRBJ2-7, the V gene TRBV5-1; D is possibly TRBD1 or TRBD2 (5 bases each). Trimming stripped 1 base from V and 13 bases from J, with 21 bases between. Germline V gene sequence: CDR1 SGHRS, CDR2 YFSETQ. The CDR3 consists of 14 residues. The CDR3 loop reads CASSLIRRWGRDYF. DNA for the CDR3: TGCGCCAGCAGCTTGATAAGACGGTGGGGAAGGGACTACTTC.

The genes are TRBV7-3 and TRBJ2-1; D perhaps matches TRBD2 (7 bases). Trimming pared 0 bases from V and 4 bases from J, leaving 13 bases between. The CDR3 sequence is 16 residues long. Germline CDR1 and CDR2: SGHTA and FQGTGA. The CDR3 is CASSLTGTLAYNEQFF. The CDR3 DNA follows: TGTGCCAGCAGCTTAACAGGGACACTAGCGTACAATGAGCAGTTCTTC.

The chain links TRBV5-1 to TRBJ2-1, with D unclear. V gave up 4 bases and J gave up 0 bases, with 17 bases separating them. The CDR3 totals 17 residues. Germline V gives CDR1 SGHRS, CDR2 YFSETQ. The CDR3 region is CASSPILSFSSYNEQFF. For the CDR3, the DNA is TGCGCCAGCAGCCCCATTCTAAGTTTCAGCTCCTACAATGAGCAGTTCTTC.

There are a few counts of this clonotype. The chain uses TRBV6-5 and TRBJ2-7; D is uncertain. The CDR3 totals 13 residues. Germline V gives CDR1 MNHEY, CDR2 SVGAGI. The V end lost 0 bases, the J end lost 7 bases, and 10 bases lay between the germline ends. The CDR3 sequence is CASSYSQTWEQYF. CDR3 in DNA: TGTGCCAGCAGTTACTCTCAAACGTGGGAGCAGTACTTC.

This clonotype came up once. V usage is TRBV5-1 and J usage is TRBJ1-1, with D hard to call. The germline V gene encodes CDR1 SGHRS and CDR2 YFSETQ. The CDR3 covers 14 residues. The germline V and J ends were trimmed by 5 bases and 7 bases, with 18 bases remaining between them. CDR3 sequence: CASRRGTGADEAFF. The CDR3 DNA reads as TGCGCCAGCAGAAGAGGAACCGGTGCCGATGAAGCTTTCTTT.

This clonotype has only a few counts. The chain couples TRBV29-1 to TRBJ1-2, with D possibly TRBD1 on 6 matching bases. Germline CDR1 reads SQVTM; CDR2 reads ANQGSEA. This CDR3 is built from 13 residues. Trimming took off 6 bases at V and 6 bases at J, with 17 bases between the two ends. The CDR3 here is CSVAKPGTNGYTF. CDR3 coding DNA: TGCAGCGTCGCGAAGCCGGGGACAAATGGCTACACCTTC.

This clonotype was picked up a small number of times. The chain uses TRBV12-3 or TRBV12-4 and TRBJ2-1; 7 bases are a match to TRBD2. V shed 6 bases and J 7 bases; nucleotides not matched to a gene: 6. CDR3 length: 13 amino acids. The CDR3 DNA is TGTGCCAGCAGACCCAGACTAGCTAATGAGCAGTTCTTC. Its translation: CASRPRLANEQFF.

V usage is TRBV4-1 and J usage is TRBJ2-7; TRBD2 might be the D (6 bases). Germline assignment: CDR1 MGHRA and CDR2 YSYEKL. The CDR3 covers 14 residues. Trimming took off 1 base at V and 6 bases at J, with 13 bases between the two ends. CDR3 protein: CASSQGRRAGEQYF. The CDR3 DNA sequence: TGCGCCAGCAGCCAAGGCCGGAGGGCTGGCGAGCAGTACTTC.

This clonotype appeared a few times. The CDR3 coding sequence is TGTGCCAGCAGTTTATCAGGGTCCACCGGGGAGCTGTTTTTT. Protein: CASSLSGSTGELFF. The chain couples TRBV12-3 or TRBV12-4 to TRBJ2-2; tentative D call: TRBD1 (5 bases). V was cut by 2 bases and J by 4 bases, with 8 bases left in between. The CDR3 consists of 14 residues.

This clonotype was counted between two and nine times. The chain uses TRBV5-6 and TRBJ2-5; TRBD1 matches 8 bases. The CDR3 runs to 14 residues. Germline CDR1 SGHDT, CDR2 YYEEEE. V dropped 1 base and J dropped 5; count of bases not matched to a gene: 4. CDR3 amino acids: CASSLQGAEETQYF. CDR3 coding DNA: TGTGCCAGCAGCTTGCAGGGGGCTGAGGAGACCCAGTACTTC.

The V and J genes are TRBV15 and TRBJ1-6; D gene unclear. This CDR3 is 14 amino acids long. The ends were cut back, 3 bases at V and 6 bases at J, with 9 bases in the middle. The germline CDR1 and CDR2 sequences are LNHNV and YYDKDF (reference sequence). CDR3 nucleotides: TGTGCCACCAGCAGCTCCAGGATTAATTCACCCCTCCACTTT. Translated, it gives CATSSSRINSPLHF.

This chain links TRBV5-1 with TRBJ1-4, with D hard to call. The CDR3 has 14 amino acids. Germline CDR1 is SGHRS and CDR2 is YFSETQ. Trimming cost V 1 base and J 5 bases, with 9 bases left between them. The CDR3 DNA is TGCGCCAGCAGCTTGATCGGCGGCAATGAAAAACTGTTTTTT. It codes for CASSLIGGNEKLFF.

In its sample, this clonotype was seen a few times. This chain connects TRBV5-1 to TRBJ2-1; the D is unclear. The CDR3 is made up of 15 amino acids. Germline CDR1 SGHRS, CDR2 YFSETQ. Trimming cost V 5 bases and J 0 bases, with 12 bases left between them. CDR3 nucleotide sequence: TGCGCCAGCAGTTCGAAAGTCACCTCCTACAATGAGCAGTTCTTC. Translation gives CASSSKVTSYNEQFF.

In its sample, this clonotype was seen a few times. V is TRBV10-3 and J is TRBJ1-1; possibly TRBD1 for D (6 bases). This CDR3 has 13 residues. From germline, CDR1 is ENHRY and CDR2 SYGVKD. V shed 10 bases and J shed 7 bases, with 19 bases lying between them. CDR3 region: CATTFSGDLEAFF. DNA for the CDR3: TGTGCCACAACCTTTTCAGGGGACCTTGAAGCTTTCTTT.

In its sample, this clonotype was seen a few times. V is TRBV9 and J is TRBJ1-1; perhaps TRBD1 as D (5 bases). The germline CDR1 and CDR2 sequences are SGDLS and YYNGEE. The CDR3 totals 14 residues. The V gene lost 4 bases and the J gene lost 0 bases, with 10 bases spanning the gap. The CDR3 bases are TGTGCCAGCAGCCCCAGACAGTTGAACACTGAAGCTTTCTTT. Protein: CASSPRQLNTEAFF.

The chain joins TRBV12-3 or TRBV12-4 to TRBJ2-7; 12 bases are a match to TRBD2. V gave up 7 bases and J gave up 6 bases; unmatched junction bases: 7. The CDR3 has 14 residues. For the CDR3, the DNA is TGTGCCAGCAACCTAGCGGGAGGGCAATCCGAGCAGTACTTC. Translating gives CASNLAGGQSEQYF.

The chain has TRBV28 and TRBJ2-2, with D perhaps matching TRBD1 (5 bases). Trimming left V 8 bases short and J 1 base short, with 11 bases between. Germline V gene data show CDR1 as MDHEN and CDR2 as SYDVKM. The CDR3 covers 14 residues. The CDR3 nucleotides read TGTGCCAGCCATAGGGGTAGGAACACCGGGGAGCTGTTTTTT. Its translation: CASHRGRNTGELFF.

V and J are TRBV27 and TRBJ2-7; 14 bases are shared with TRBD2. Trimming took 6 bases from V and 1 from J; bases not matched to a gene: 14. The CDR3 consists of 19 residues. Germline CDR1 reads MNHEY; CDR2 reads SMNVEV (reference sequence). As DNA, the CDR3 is TGTGCCAGCAGCTATAGAGGGACTAGCGGGAGAAGGGTGTCCTACGAGCAGTACTTC. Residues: CASSYRGTSGRRVSYEQYF.

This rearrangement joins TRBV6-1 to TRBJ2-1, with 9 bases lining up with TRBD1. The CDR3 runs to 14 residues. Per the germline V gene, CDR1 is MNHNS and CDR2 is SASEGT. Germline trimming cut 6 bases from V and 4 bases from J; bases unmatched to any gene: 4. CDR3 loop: CASSGQGLYNEQFF. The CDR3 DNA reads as TGTGCCAGCAGCGGACAGGGGCTATACAATGAGCAGTTCTTC.

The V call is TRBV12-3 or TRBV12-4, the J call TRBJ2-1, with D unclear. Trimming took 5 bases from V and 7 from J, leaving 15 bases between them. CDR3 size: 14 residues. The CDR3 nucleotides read TGTGCCAGCAGTGATATGCCCCGACTGAATGAGCAGTTCTTC. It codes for CASSDMPRLNEQFF.

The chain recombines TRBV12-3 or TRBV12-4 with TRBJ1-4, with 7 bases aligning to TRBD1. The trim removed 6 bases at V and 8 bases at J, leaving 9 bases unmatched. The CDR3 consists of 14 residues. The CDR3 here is CASSVTGNREKLFF. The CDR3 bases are TGTGCCAGCAGCGTGACAGGGAATCGGGAAAAACTGTTTTTT.

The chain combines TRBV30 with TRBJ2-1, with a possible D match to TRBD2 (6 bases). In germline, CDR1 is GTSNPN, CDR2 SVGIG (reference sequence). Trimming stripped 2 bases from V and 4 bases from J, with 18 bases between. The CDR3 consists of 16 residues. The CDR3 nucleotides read TGTGCCTGGAGTCCCCAGGCGGGAAGCTTATACAATGAGCAGTTCTTC. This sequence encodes CAWSPQAGSLYNEQFF.

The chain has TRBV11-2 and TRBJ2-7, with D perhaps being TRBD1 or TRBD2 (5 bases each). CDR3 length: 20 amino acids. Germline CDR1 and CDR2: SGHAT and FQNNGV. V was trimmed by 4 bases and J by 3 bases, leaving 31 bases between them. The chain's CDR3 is CASSSRSYGTERVKNYEQYF. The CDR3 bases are TGTGCCAGCAGCTCGAGATCCTACGGGACCGAGAGGGTTAAGAACTACGAGCAGTACTTC. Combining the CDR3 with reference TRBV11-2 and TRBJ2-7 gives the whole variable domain EAGVAQSPRYKIIEKRQSVAFWCNPISGHATLYWYQQILGQGPKLLIQFQNNGVVDDSQLPKDRFSAERLKGVDSTLKIQPAKLEDSAVYLCASSSRSYGTERVKNYEQYFGPGTRLTVT.

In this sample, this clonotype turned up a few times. The CDR3 DNA reads TGTGCCAGCACTGGACTAGCGGGAGGGCGAGGCACAGATACGCAGTATTTT. Protein product: CASTGLAGGRGTDTQYF. The genes are TRBV6-1 and TRBJ2-3, with TRBD2 matching 15 bases. With 7 bases clipped from V and 1 base from J, the junction kept 6 bases outside the gene matches. The CDR3 totals 17 residues. CDR1 MNHNS and CDR2 SASEGT come from the germline V gene.